Listed here are 18 T cell receptor beta chains from one sample, sequenced in a study of long-term antiretroviral therapy in people with HIV. Run at survey level, the immunoSEQ assay was version v3.0. Assay: immunoSEQ multiplex PCR; the TCRdb copy retains only in-frame clones and omits some. The data show about 22,000 clones, with about 82% seen just once and approximately 4.6% held by the top ten. Sequenced material: unsorted PBMCs, taken 1.3 years after starting antiretroviral therapy. The receptors were sampled from a man in his fifties or sixties with HIV.

The chain carries TRBV2 and TRBJ2-7; D is uncertain. CDR1 and CDR2 from the germline V gene are SNHLY and FYNNEI. The V and J ends lost 9 bases and 0 bases respectively, with 15 bases between them. The CDR3 totals 14 residues. This chain's CDR3 is CASDPKANSYEQYF. The CDR3 DNA reads as TGTGCCAGTGACCCGAAGGCCAACTCCTACGAGCAGTACTTC.

The J gene is TRBJ1-2, the V gene TRBV28; the D is unclear. V was pared by 5 bases and J by 5 bases, with 9 bases between. The CDR3 length is 12 residues. Germline CDR1 MDHEN, CDR2 SYDVKM. CDR3: CASSPPSYGYTF. CDR3 in DNA: TGTGCCAGCAGTCCCCCTAGTTATGGCTACACCTTC.

The V call is TRBV7-9, the J call TRBJ1-1; 7 nucleotides match TRBD1. The germline V gene has CDR1 SEHNR and CDR2 FQNEAQ (reference sequence). This CDR3 is 19 amino acids long. The J segment lost 1 base and the V segment lost 1 base, leaving 15 bases of the junction unmatched. CDR3 nucleotide sequence: TGTGCCAGCAGCTTAGGTACTAGGGGGCGATTGTGGGGGAACACTGAAGCTTTCTTT. As protein: CASSLGTRGRLWGNTEAFF.

The chain combines TRBV9 with TRBJ1-2, with D hard to call. This CDR3 spans 14 amino acids. Trimming removed 3 bases at V and 6 bases at J, with 15 bases between. Germline V gene lookup returns CDR1 SGDLS and CDR2 YYNGEE. CDR3 protein: CASSAHPVGDGYTF. In DNA, the CDR3 is TGTGCCAGCAGCGCCCACCCGGTCGGCGATGGCTACACCTTC.

The chain carries TRBV29-1 and TRBJ1-1; D gene uncertain. CDR1 is SQVTM and CDR2 is ANQGSEA in the germline V gene. The CDR3 is 12 amino acids. Trimming left V 3 bases short and J 1 base short, with 6 bases between. The CDR3 reads CSVDYGNTEAFF. The CDR3 DNA reads TGCAGCGTTGACTACGGGAACACTGAAGCTTTCTTT. Together with reference TRBV29-1 and TRBJ1-1, the CDR3 gives the full variable domain: SAVISQKPSRDICQRGTSLTIQCQVDSQVTMMFWYRQQPGQSLTLIATANQGSEATYESGFVIDKFPISRPNLTFSTLTVSNMSPEDSSIYLCSVDYGNTEAFFGQGTRLTVV.

The rearrangement uses TRBV5-6 and TRBJ2-7; 9 bases fit TRBD1. The CDR3 runs 17 residues. After removal of 5 bases from V and 1 base from J, the junction contained 13 bases not matched to a gene. The germline CDR1 and CDR2 sequences are SGHDT and YYEEEE. The CDR3, as DNA: TGTGCCAGCAGTCTCGATGCCGGGACAGGGAATTCCTACGAGCAGTACTTC. Translation gives CASSLDAGTGNSYEQYF.

V is TRBV5-6 and J is TRBJ2-3; 7 positions agree with TRBD1. V shed 6 bases and J 5 bases; nucleotides not matched to a gene: 6. Per germline, CDR1 SGHDT and CDR2 YYEEEE. CDR3 length: 13 amino acids. CDR3 coding DNA: TGTGCCAGCACTCAGGGGGTCGGAGATACGCAGTATTTT. This translates into CASTQGVGDTQYF.

The chain links TRBV10-2 to TRBJ2-5; D perhaps matches TRBD1 (6 bases). This CDR3 is built from 13 residues. With 7 bases removed from V and 5 bases from J, the gap between germline ends came to 14 bases. Germline assignment: CDR1 WSHSY and CDR2 SAAADI. The CDR3 nucleotides are TGCGCCAGCACGGGACAAGGGCGGGAGACCCAGTACTTC. Translating it yields CASTGQGRETQYF.

V gene TRBV5-4 combines with J gene TRBJ2-5; 7 nucleotides agree with TRBD2. There are 15 residues in the CDR3. Germline CDR1 and CDR2: SGHNT and YYREEE (reference sequence). J gave up 5 bases and V 4 bases, and 11 bases lay outside the gene matches. This CDR3 is CASSPGTKAGETQYF. The CDR3 nucleotides read TGTGCCAGCAGCCCCGGGACTAAAGCCGGGGAGACCCAGTACTTC.

V is TRBV30 and J is TRBJ1-6; tentatively, D is TRBD1 (6 bases). V lost 2 bases to trimming and J lost 5 bases, with 7 bases between them. The CDR3 extends over 13 amino acids. Germline V gives CDR1 GTSNPN, CDR2 SVGIG (reference sequence). CDR3 sequence (DNA): TGTGCCTGGAGTACAGGGCATAATTCACCCCTCCACTTT. Protein product: CAWSTGHNSPLHF.

This clone was seen a few times. The chain combines TRBV5-5 with TRBJ2-7; 13 nucleotides line up with TRBD2. CDR3 length: 14 residues. Germline loops: CDR1 SGHKS, CDR2 YYEKEE (reference sequence). V lost 4 bases, J lost 4 bases, and 2 bases stayed unmatched. CDR3 sequence reads: CASSGTSGTYEQYF. The CDR3 DNA is TGTGCCAGCAGCGGGACTAGCGGGACGTACGAGCAGTACTTC.

The chain carries TRBV6-1 and TRBJ1-2, with D possibly matching TRBD1 (6 bases). The V and J ends lost 7 bases and 4 bases respectively, with 16 bases between them. The CDR3 length is 14 residues. CDR1 is MNHNS and CDR2 is SASEGT in the germline V gene. In DNA form, the CDR3 reads TGTGCCAGCACCGACAGGAGAGCTCCCTATGGCTACACCTTC. Encoded protein: CASTDRRAPYGYTF.

Here the CDR3 DNA reads TGTGCCAGCAGTCCACCGGGACTAGCTCAAGAGACCCAGTACTTC. The encoded protein is CASSPPGLAQETQYF. This chain connects TRBV6-6 to TRBJ2-5, with 9 bases fitting TRBD2. V lost 5 bases and J lost 2; bases outside the gene matches: 6. This CDR3 is built from 15 residues. Germline loops: CDR1 MNHNY, CDR2 SVGAGI (reference sequence).

The chain is built from TRBV4-2 and TRBJ2-7; D uncertain. The CDR3 totals 12 residues. Germline assignment: CDR1 LGHNA and CDR2 YNFKEQ. V was pared by 2 bases and J by 3 bases, with 5 bases between. CDR3 sequence (DNA): TGTGCCAGCAGCCAATCAGACTACGAGCAGTACTTC. It is translated as CASSQSDYEQYF.

The chain carries TRBV12-5 and TRBJ1-5; TRBD1 is a possible D gene (6 bases). Trimming stripped 6 bases from V and 7 bases from J, with 10 bases between. Germline values: CDR1 LGHNT, CDR2 FRNRAP. The CDR3 runs to 12 residues. The CDR3 region has the DNA TGTGCTAGTGGCATAGGACAGCAGCCCCAGCATTTT. Amino acid sequence: CASGIGQQPQHF.

This CDR3 is CASSLARTAEQYF. CDR3 nucleotides: TGCGCCAGCAGCTTGGCCAGGACAGCCGAGCAGTACTTC. The chain joins TRBV5-1 to TRBJ2-7, with D possibly TRBD1 on 6 matching bases. This CDR3 comprises 13 residues. The ends were cut back, 0 bases at V and 6 bases at J, with 10 bases in the middle. Germline V CDR1 and CDR2: SGHRS, YFSETQ.

V gene TRBV30 combines with J gene TRBJ2-5; no firm D call. The CDR3 is 13 amino acids. Trimming took 0 bases from V and 4 from J, leaving 9 bases between them. CDR1 is GTSNPN, CDR2 SVGIG, per germline (reference sequence). The CDR3 loop reads CAWSVQIRETQYF. The DNA of the CDR3 is TGTGCCTGGAGTGTACAGATTAGAGAGACCCAGTACTTC.

This sequence joins TRBV6-1 and TRBJ1-5; TRBD1 might be the D (6 bases). Trimming removed 6 bases from V and 4 bases from J, with 16 bases in between. CDR3 size: 15 residues. Germline CDR1 is MNHNS and CDR2 is SASEGT. The CDR3 region has the DNA TGTGCCAGCAGACCTACAGGGATGGGGAATCAGCCCCAGCATTTT. Residues: CASRPTGMGNQPQHF.